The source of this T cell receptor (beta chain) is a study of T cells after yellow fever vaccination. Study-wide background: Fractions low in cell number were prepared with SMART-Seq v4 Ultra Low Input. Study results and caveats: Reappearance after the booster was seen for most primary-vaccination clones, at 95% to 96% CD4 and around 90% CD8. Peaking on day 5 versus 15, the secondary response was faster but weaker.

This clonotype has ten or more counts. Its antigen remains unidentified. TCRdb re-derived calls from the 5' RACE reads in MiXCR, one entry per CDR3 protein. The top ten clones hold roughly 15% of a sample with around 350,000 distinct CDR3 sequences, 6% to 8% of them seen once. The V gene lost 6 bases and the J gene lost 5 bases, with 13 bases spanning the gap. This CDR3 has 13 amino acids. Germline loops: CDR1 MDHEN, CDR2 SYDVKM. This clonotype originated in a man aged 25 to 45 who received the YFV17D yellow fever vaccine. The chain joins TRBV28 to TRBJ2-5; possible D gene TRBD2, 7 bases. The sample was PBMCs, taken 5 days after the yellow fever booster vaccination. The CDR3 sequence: CASRGGARETQYF. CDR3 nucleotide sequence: TGTGCCAGCAGAGGGGGGGCGCGGGAGACCCAGTACTTC.